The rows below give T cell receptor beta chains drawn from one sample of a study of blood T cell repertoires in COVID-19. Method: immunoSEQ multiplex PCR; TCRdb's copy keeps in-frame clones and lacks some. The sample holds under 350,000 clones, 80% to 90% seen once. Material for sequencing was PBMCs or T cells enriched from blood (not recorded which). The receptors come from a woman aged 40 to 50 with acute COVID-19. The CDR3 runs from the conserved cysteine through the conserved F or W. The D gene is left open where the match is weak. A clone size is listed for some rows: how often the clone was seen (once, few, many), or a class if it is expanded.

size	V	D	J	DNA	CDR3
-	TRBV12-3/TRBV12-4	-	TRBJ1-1	TGTGCCAGCAGTTTACATAACACTGAAGCTTTCTTT	CASSLHNTEAFF
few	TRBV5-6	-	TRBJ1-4	TGTGCCAGCAGCTTGCTGGCGGACAGAACAAATGAAAAACTGTTTTTT	CASSLLADRTNEKLFF
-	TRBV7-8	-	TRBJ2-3	TGTGCCAGCAGCTTGCTCACTAGCACAGATACGCAGTATTTT	CASSLLTSTDTQYF
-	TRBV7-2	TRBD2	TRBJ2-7	TGTGCCAGCAGCTCCTTAGCGGGGAGCTCCTACGAGCAGTACTTC	CASSSLAGSSYEQYF
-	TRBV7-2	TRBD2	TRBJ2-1	TGTGCCAGCAGCCTCACGGGGGGAAGGACCTACAATGAGCAGTTCTTC	CASSLTGGRTYNEQFF
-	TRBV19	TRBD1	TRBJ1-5	TGTGCCAGTAGTATAGGGGGGACAGGCAATCAGCCCCAGCATTTT	CASSIGGTGNQPQHF
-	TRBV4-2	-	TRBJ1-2	TGTGCCAGCAGCCAAGGTGGAGAGTCCTATGGCTACACCTTC	CASSQGGESYGYTF
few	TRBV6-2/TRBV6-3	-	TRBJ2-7	TGTGCCAGCAGTTATGAACAGGGTAGGAAGTCCTACGAGCAGTACTTC	CASSYEQGRKSYEQYF
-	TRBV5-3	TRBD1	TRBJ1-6	TGTGCCAGAAGCATTCTCCGGGACAGGGTAAAAAGCTCCTATAATTCACCCCTCCACTTT	CARSILRDRVKSSYNSPLHF
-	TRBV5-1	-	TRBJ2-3	TGCGCCAGCAGCTTGGGGCGGCCCCTCACAGATACGCAGTATTTT	CASSLGRPLTDTQYF
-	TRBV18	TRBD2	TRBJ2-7	TGTGCCAGCTCACCACCGGGTAGCGGGAGTTCGGGCTACGAGCAGTACTTC	CASSPPGSGSSGYEQYF
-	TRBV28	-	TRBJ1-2	TGTGCCAGCAGAGATCCAACCGGGACACCATATGGCTACACCTTC	CASRDPTGTPYGYTF
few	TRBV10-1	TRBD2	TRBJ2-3	TGCGCCAGCAGGGGACTAGCGGGGGGGTGCGGTTCCACAGATACGCAGTATTTT	CASRGLAGGCGSTDTQYF
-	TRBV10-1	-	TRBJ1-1	TGCGCCAGCAGTGAGTCGGTGAACAGCCCATCAAACACTGAAGCTTTCTTT	CASSESVNSPSNTEAFF
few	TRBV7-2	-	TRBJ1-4	TGTGCCAGCAGCTTAGCGAGGGACACATATGAAAAACTGTTTTTT	CASSLARDTYEKLFF
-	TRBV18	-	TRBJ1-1	TGTGCCAGCTCACCAGTTATGGCGGGGATGAACACTGAAGCTTTCTTT	CASSPVMAGMNTEAFF
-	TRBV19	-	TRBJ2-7	TGTGCCAGTAGCACAGGGGGGGGCACCTACGAGCAGTACTTC	CASSTGGGTYEQYF
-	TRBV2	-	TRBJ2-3	TGTGCCAGCACCCGGGACATGACAGATACGCAGTATTTT	CASTRDMTDTQYF
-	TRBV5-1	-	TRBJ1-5	TGCGCCAGCAGCTTGGGTGACACCCTTAGCAATCAGCCCCAGCATTTT	CASSLGDTLSNQPQHF
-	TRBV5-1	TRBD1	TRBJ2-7	TGCGCCAGCAGTTTCCGGGACAGGGCCCTCGAGCAGTACTTC	CASSFRDRALEQYF
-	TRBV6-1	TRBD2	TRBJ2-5	TGTGCCAGCAGTGCCCTAGCGGGGAGTCAAGAGACCCAGTACTTC	CASSALAGSQETQYF
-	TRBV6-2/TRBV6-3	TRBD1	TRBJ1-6	TGTGCCAGCAGTTACGCACAGGGGTTTAATTCACCCCTCCACTTT	CASSYAQGFNSPLHF
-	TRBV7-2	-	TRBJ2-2	TGTGCCAGCAGCTTATATTTCCGGGTTCGGGGGGCTACCGGGGAGCTGTTTTTT	CASSLYFRVRGATGELFF
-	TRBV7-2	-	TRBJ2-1	TGTGCCAGCAGAAACCGCAGGGTCCACGACAGCCTCTCCTACAATGAGCAGTTCTTC	CASRNRRVHDSLSYNEQFF
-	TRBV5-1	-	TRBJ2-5	TGCGCCAGCAGCTTGGCTACGGAGACCCAGTACTTC	CASSLATETQYF
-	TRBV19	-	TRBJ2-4	TGTGCCAGTAGTATTGGGGCGAACAAAAACATTCAGTACTTC	CASSIGANKNIQYF
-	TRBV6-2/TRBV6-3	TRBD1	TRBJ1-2	TGTGCCAGCAGTTATATAGGACAGGCTTTTGGCTACACCTTC	CASSYIGQAFGYTF
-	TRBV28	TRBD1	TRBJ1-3	TGTGCCAGTTCAGGGGGCCCTACCTCTGGAAACACCATATATTTT	CASSGGPTSGNTIYF
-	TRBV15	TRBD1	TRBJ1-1	TGTGCCACCAGCGGACAGAAATACAGGGGCACTGAAGCTTTCTTT	CATSGQKYRGTEAFF
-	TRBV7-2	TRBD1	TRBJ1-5	TGTGCCAGCAGCCCCAGACAGGGGGCGAACCAGCCCCAGCATTTT	CASSPRQGANQPQHF
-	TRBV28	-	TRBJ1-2	TGTGCCAGCAGTCCCCCCCGCGACGGGAACTATGGCTACACCTTC	CASSPPRDGNYGYTF
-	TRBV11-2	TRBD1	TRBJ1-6	TGTGCCAGCAGCTTAGCGGGACAGCGCTCGCACTCCTATAATTCACCCCTCCACTTT	CASSLAGQRSHSYNSPLHF
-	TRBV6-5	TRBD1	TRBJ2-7	TGTGCCAGCAGTTACGGGAAAGGGGGCATACACGAGCAGTACTTC	CASSYGKGGIHEQYF
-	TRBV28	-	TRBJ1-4	TGTGCCAGTAGTTCGCAGAATAATGAAAAACTGTTTTTT	CASSSQNNEKLFF
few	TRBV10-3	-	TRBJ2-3	TGTGCCATCAGTGAGGGGGCGTCCGGACGGTATACGCAGTATTTT	CAISEGASGRYTQYF
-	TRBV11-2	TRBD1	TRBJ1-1	TGTGCCAGCAGCTTAGTCAGGGGGCGTTTCGAAGCTTTCTTT	CASSLVRGRFEAFF
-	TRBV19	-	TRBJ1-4	TGTGCCAGTAGTATCCAGGACCGGGGTGAAAAACTGTTTTTT	CASSIQDRGEKLFF
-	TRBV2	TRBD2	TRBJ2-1	TGTGCCAGCAGTCTCTCGCGGGGGTTCTCCTACAATGAGCAGTTCTTC	CASSLSRGFSYNEQFF
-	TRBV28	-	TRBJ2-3	TGTGCCAGCGGCACGCGGTTAAGCACAGATACGCAGTATTTT	CASGTRLSTDTQYF
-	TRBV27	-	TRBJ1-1	TGTGCCAGCGGCCCGGTGACAGGATACACTGAAGCTTTCTTT	CASGPVTGYTEAFF
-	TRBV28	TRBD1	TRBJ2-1	TGTGCCAGCAGTTTGGGACAGGGTCGCAATGAGCAGTTCTTC	CASSLGQGRNEQFF
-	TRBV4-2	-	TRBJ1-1	TGTGCCAGCAGCCAAGATCCGAGACCCAGGGGCGGGACTGAAGCTTTCTTT	CASSQDPRPRGGTEAFF
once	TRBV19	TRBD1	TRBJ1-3	TGTGCCAGTACCTCCGGGACAGATACTGGAAACACCATATATTTT	CASTSGTDTGNTIYF
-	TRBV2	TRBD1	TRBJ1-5	TGTGCCAGCAGTGGACAGGGTGCTCAGCCCCAGCATTTT	CASSGQGAQPQHF
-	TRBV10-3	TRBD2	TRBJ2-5	TGTGCCATCCAGGCGAACAGCGGGGTTCAAGAGACCCAGTACTTC	CAIQANSGVQETQYF
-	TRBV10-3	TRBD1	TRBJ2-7	TGTGCCATCAGTGAGTACAGGGGGCACGGCTACGAGCAGTACTTC	CAISEYRGHGYEQYF
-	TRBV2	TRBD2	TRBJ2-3	TGTGCCAGCTCTAGCGGGGCTAGCACAGATACGCAGTATTTT	CASSSGASTDTQYF
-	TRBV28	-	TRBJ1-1	TGTGCCAGCAGTTTACGTCAGATAATGAACACTGAAGCTTTCTTT	CASSLRQIMNTEAFF
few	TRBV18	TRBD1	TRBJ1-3	TGTGCCAGCTCACCACTCGGGACAGGCTCTGGAAACACCATATATTTT	CASSPLGTGSGNTIYF
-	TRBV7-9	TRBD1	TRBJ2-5	TGTGCCAGCAGCACCGGACAGGGGGGAGAGACCCAGTACTTC	CASSTGQGGETQYF
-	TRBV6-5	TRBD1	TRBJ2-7	TGTGCCAGCAGTTACGGAAGGACAGGCTCCTACGAGCAGTACTTC	CASSYGRTGSYEQYF
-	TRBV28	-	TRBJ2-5	TGTGCCAGCAGTTTAGCTAGATCGGGTGAAGAGACCCAGTACTTC	CASSLARSGEETQYF
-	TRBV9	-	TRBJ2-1	TGTGCCAGCAGCGTACGCCCTCTGACTAATAGGCTCGATGAGCAGTTCTTC	CASSVRPLTNRLDEQFF
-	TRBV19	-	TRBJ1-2	TGTGCCAGTAGCGCCCAGGACATCAGCTATGGCTACACCTTC	CASSAQDISYGYTF
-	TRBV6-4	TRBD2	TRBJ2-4	TGTGCCAGCACCACGGGACTAGCGGGAGGGCCTAGTATAGCCAAAAACATTCAGTACTTC	CASTTGLAGGPSIAKNIQYF